Each of the 14 T cell receptor beta chains below was sequenced from the same sample in a study of lymphopenia after photon versus proton radiotherapy. The assay was immunoSEQ multiplex PCR, and TCRdb's table has in-frame clones only and misses some. This sample has 50,000 to 60,000 clones, with 92% found just once. The sequencing here drew on peripheral blood, taken from a patient treated with photon-based radiotherapy. The receptor source for this set is a woman aged 40 to 50 with cholangiocarcinoma.

The chain combines TRBV30 with TRBJ2-1, with 8 bases lining up with TRBD1. The V segment lost 6 bases and the J segment 8 bases; nucleotides outside the gene matches: 3. CDR1 GTSNPN and CDR2 SVGIG come from the germline V gene (reference sequence). The CDR3 consists of 11 residues. The CDR3 DNA is TGTGCCTGCCAGGGGGCCTATGAGCAGTTCTTC. It specifies CACQGAYEQFF. The whole variable domain, filled in from reference TRBV30 and TRBJ2-1, reads SQTIHQWPATLVQPVGSPLSLECTVEGTSNPNLYWYRQAAGRGLQLLFYSVGIGQISSEVPQNLSASRPQDRQFILSSKKLLLSDSGFYLCACQGAYEQFFGPGTRLTVL.

The chain carries TRBV7-9 and TRBJ1-5, with D possibly matching TRBD1 (6 bases). V gave up 3 bases and J gave up 0 bases, with 9 bases separating them. This CDR3 is 15 amino acids long. In germline, CDR1 is SEHNR, CDR2 FQNEAQ (reference sequence). This CDR3 is CASSLAGDSNQPQHF. Written as DNA, the CDR3 is TGTGCCAGCAGCTTGGCAGGGGATAGCAATCAGCCCCAGCATTTT. The full variable domain, completed using reference TRBV7-9 and TRBJ1-5, is DTGVSQNPRHKITKRGQNVTFRCDPISEHNRLYWYRQTLGQGPEFLTYFQNEAQLEKSRLLSDRFSAERPKGSFSTLEIQRTEQGDSAMYLCASSLAGDSNQPQHFGDGTRLSIL.

The chain carries TRBV27 and TRBJ2-7; 9 bases are shared with TRBD1. After removal of 5 bases from V and 1 base from J, the junction contained 9 bases not matched to a gene. From germline, CDR1 is MNHEY and CDR2 SMNVEV (reference sequence). The CDR3 length is 16 residues. CDR3 sequence reads: CASSVQGAILSYEQYF. CDR3 coding DNA: TGTGCCAGCAGTGTACAGGGGGCAATACTATCCTACGAGCAGTACTTC.

The J gene is TRBJ1-1, the V gene TRBV30; unclear D gene. The CDR3 spans 13 residues. Germline values: CDR1 GTSNPN, CDR2 SVGIG (reference sequence). The V end was cut by 2 bases, the J end by 10 bases, with 17 bases between. The CDR3 region is CAWSPNGKMGAFF. CDR3 sequence (DNA): TGTGCCTGGAGTCCTAATGGGAAAATGGGAGCTTTCTTT.

This chain uses TRBV7-2 with TRBJ2-1; D remains ambiguous. The CDR3 contains 13 residues. Per the germline V gene, CDR1 is SGHTA and CDR2 is FQGNSA. Trimming shortened V by 1 base and J by 7 bases, and 8 bases separated the two germline ends. The CDR3 loop reads CASSLGGLNEQFF. For the CDR3, the DNA is TGTGCCAGCAGCTTAGGAGGATTGAATGAGCAGTTCTTC.

CDR3 nucleotide sequence: TGTGCCAGCAGTTACCGGGGGGGGTTTTATGGCTACACCTTC. Its translation is CASSYRGGFYGYTF. V and J are TRBV6-5 and TRBJ1-2, with a tentative D call TRBD1 (5 bases). Trimming pared 2 bases from V and 5 bases from J, leaving 12 bases between. CDR1 is MNHEY and CDR2 is SVGAGI in the germline V gene. The CDR3 sequence is 14 residues long.

The V call is TRBV29-1, the J call TRBJ1-2; no firm D call. Germline CDR1 is SQVTM and CDR2 is ANQGSEA. V lost 0 bases, J lost 2 bases, and 4 bases lay in between. The CDR3 is made up of 12 amino acids. The CDR3 loop is CSVEDPNYGYTF. The DNA of the CDR3 is TGCAGCGTTGAAGATCCAAACTATGGCTACACCTTC.

This rearrangement joins TRBV30 to TRBJ2-4, with TRBD2 matching 11 bases. V gave up 4 bases and J gave up 1 base; unmatched junction bases: 9. The CDR3 length is 17 residues. From germline, CDR1 is GTSNPN and CDR2 SVGIG (reference sequence). Here the CDR3 reads CAWNPLAGVGAKNIQYF. In DNA form, the CDR3 reads TGTGCCTGGAACCCACTAGCGGGAGTAGGCGCCAAAAACATTCAGTACTTC.

V is TRBV28 and J is TRBJ1-2; 12 bases match TRBD1. The CDR3 consists of 16 residues. The germline CDR1 and CDR2 sequences are MDHEN and SYDVKM. V trimming: 3 bases; J trimming: 7 bases; junction bases outside the gene matches: 9. CDR3 protein: CASSLPLGQGARGYTF. The CDR3 DNA reads TGTGCCAGCAGTTTGCCCCTGGGACAGGGGGCACGTGGCTACACCTTC.

This clone was observed a handful of times. This specimen includes other DNA sequences encoding the same CDR3. The chain has TRBV18 and TRBJ1-1; tentative D call: TRBD1 (5 bases). Germline assignment: CDR1 KGHSH and CDR2 LQKENI. The CDR3 runs 13 residues. V was shortened by 2 bases and J by 1 base, with 5 bases between the two germline ends. This CDR3 reads CASSPGTNTEAFF. Here the CDR3 DNA reads TGTGCCAGCTCACCAGGGACGAACACTGAAGCTTTCTTT.

The chain combines TRBV6-6 with TRBJ1-1; 11 positions match TRBD1. The CDR3 has 15 residues. CDR1 is MNHNY and CDR2 is SVGAGI in the germline V gene (reference sequence). With V trimmed by 6 bases and J by 6 bases, 9 bases remained unmatched. This chain's CDR3 is CASSAAGQGDAEAFF. DNA for the CDR3: TGTGCCAGCAGCGCAGCGGGACAGGGGGACGCTGAAGCTTTCTTT.

This clone was seen a single time. The rearrangement uses TRBV5-1 and TRBJ2-1, with a weak D call TRBD2 (6 bases). Trimming shortened V by 4 bases and J by 0 bases, and 11 bases separated the two germline ends. CDR3 length: 15 residues. Germline CDR1 and CDR2: SGHRS and YFSETQ. The CDR3 DNA reads as TGCGCCAGCAGCGGGGGGACGGGCTCCTACAATGAGCAGTTCTTC. Amino acids: CASSGGTGSYNEQFF.

In its sample, this clone was seen a few times. The V and J genes are TRBV10-2 and TRBJ2-3; 8 bases are a match to TRBD1. Trimming cost V 6 bases and J 8 bases; bases outside gene matches: 19. The CDR3 sequence is 17 residues long. Germline CDR1 WSHSY, CDR2 SAAADI. CDR3 in amino acids: CASRSSAGTGVGGTQYF. CDR3 DNA sequence: TGCGCCAGCAGGTCCAGCGCCGGGACAGGAGTCGGGGGTACGCAGTATTTT.

The chain recombines TRBV7-2 with TRBJ2-7, with D possibly TRBD1 on 5 matching bases. Between the trimmed V and J ends, which lost 5 bases and 3 bases, there was a span of 23 bases. The V gene's germline CDR1 is SGHTA and CDR2 FQGNSA. The CDR3 runs to 17 residues. The CDR3 is CASSLLPPHSGNYEQYF. The CDR3 region has the DNA TGTGCCAGCAGCCTACTACCGCCTCATTCAGGGAACTACGAGCAGTACTTC.